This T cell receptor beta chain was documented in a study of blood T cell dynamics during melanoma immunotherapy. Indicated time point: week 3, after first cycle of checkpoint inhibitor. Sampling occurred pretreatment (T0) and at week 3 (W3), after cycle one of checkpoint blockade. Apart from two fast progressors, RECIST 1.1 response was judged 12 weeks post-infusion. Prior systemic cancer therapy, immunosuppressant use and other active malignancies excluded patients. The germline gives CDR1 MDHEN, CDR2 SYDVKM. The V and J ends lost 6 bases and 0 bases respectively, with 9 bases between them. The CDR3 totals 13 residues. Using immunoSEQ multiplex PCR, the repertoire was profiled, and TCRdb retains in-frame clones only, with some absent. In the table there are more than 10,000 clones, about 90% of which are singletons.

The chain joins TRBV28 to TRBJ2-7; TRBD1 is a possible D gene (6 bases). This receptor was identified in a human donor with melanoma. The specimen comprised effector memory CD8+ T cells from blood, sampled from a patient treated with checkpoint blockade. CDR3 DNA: TGTGCCAGCAGATGGGACAACTCCTACGAGCAGTACTTC. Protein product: CASRWDNSYEQYF.